This T cell receptor beta chain was sequenced during a study of beta chain features in type 1 diabetes. General study results and limits: A moderate, significant TCRB CDR3 shortening appeared in type 1 diabetes across four CD4+ subsets.

From germline, CDR1 is SGHRS and CDR2 YFSETQ. V trimming: 3 bases; J trimming: 6 bases; junction bases outside the gene matches: 9. This CDR3 is built from 15 residues. All of the isolated RNA was reverse transcribed, so expressed TCRB transcripts were sequenced. Clones were read by immunoSEQ multiplex PCR, and TCRdb kept only the in-frame ones, dropping some. The sample includes 300,000 to 350,000 clones, about 14% of them seen just once. About this clone: The antigen remains unidentified.

This rearrangement joins TRBV5-1 to TRBJ2-7, with 10 bases lining up with TRBD2. Sequencing input: naive CD4+ T cells from blood. The clonotype comes from a woman under 30 with type 1 diabetes. The CDR3 sequence: CASSYLAGESGEQYF. The CDR3 DNA follows: TGCGCCAGCAGCTACCTAGCGGGAGAGAGTGGCGAGCAGTACTTC.